This TCR beta chain was observed in a study of shared clonotypes between healthy human individuals. Per the germline V gene, CDR1 is MDHEN and CDR2 is SYDVKM. Between the trimmed V and J ends, which lost 2 bases and 0 bases, there was a span of 10 bases. This CDR3 spans 15 amino acids. Naivety among CD8 cells was defined by CD45RO negativity and positive CCR7 selection, thereby excluding terminally differentiated effector memory CD45RA+ cells. Sequencing was performed with immunoSEQ multiplex PCR; in TCRdb, only in-frame clones are kept and a portion is missing. This table holds some 2.1 million clones, 85% to 95% found once.

The sequenced sample consisted of naive CD8+ T cells from PBMCs. The receptor was derived from a man aged 18 to 35 in good health. Some clones in this sample may be carry-over from other donors' samples. The genes are TRBV28 and TRBJ2-5, with D uncertain. DNA of the CDR3: TGTGCCAGCAGTTTACAGGACCACTACCAAGAGACCCAGTACTTC. Translating it yields CASSLQDHYQETQYF. Looking up the rest from reference TRBV28 and TRBJ2-5 gives the full variable domain: DVKVTQSSRYLVKRTGEKVFLECVQDMDHENMFWYRQDPGLGLRLIYFSYDVKMKEKGDIPEGYSVSREKKERFSLILESASTNQTSMYLCASSLQDHYQETQYFGPGTRLLVL.